The subject of this entry is one TCR beta chain. Its antigen remains unidentified. PCR employed 60 Vbeta and 13 Jbeta primers. Method: immunoSEQ multiplex PCR; TCRdb's copy keeps in-frame clones and lacks some. Of about 31,000 clones listed, 65% to 75% are singletons. This sample is part of a study of cytomegalovirus exposure and HLA in healthy donors. The overall study: Out of around 360 genotyped donors, about 84% belonged to the Caucasian-associated ancestry cluster. Study-wide results and limits: The study found most TCR sequences rare, yet found some public TCRs in many donors.

Per the germline V gene, CDR1 is SGHVS and CDR2 is FQNEAQ. The V and J ends lost 2 bases and 8 bases, in that order; junction bases with no gene match: 8. The length of the CDR3 is 16 residues. This receptor was taken from a man aged 50 or older in good health and CMV-seropositive. V gene TRBV7-8 combines with J gene TRBJ2-1, with 11 bases lining up with TRBD2. The sequencing input was PBMCs. The CDR3 DNA reads TGTGCCAGCAGCTTAAATAGGCTAGCGGGAGGCCATGAGCAGTTCTTC. Translation gives CASSLNRLAGGHEQFF.